Reported below is one T cell receptor beta chain. The CDR3 sequence is 18 residues long. Looked up from germline, CDR1 is SGHVS and CDR2 is FQNEAQ. J gave up 2 bases and V 5 bases, and 15 bases lay outside the gene matches. The entry originates in a study of blood T cell repertoires in COVID-19. On the study more broadly: Donors in the United States, Italy and Spain gave samples during acute or convalescent COVID-19. PBMCs, B-cell-depleted T cells, or T cells provided the cDNA or gDNA that made up the material.

Source study methods: It was from reference gene primer amplification that nucleated cell counts were estimated. The protocol was immunoSEQ multiplex PCR, while the TCRdb copy is restricted to in-frame clones and leaves out a portion. That table gives V, J and clone size, and the DNA gave D and trimming. The repertoire has 80,000 to 95,000 clones, 80% to 90% of them found once; the top ten carry roughly 4.8%. The Seattle patients joined while their infection was active and were tracked longitudinally afterward. The sample was peripheral blood. This receptor was obtained from a man at least 80 years old with COVID-19, enrolled during active disease. The rearrangement uses TRBV7-8 and TRBJ1-1, with 9 bases aligning to TRBD1. The CDR3 nucleotides read TGTGCCAGCAGCCGCAAAAGGACCGGGACAGGGTCTAACACTGAAGCTTTCTTT. It encodes CASSRKRTGTGSNTEAFF.